The rows below give T cell receptor beta chains drawn from one sample of a study of CD8+ T cells in alopecia areata. Clones were read by immunoSEQ multiplex PCR, and TCRdb kept only the in-frame ones, dropping some. The sample includes 170,000 or so clones, 59% of them seen just once. The sample here was CD4+ T cells sorted from blood, taken at week 0. These receptors came from a human donor with alopecia areata. The conserved cysteine and the conserved F or W are not part of the CDR3 here. Rows give clone size only sometimes, using once, few, many, or a class for an expanded clone.

TRBJ1-1,TRBV29-1,.,SVENTEAF
TRBJ2-5,TRBV5-1,.,ASSLLAGTETQY
TRBJ1-6,TRBV18,.,ASSPRDRGNSPLH
TRBJ1-5,TRBV7-2,.,ASSLIGVGFGNQPQH
TRBJ2-3,TRBV29-1,many,SVAGQPETQY
TRBJ2-5,TRBV10-2,.,ASSPVGETQY
TRBJ2-3,TRBV7-6,.,ASSSNRVGVGDTQY
TRBJ2-3,TRBV6-1,.,ASIGEAASTDTQY
TRBJ2-3,TRBV13,few,ASSLGRGGRTDTQY
TRBJ2-7,TRBV29-1,.,SGRTGEYEQY
TRBJ2-6,TRBV5-1,.,ASSLRPRASGANVLT
TRBJ1-2,TRBV30,few,AWSVMGQNYGYT
TRBJ1-5,TRBV6-6,.,ASSYSPGGVGQPQH
TRBJ2-5,TRBV29-1,once,SVGRNTETQY
TRBJ1-1,TRBV11-1,.,ASSLLNTEAF
TRBJ1-5,TRBV4-1,.,ASSQDQGIPQH
TRBJ1-5,TRBV4-1,.,ASSQGPLNQPQH
TRBJ1-2,TRBV11-2,.,ASSLDWTGYYGYT
TRBJ2-7,TRBV29-1,.,SVVMGQGKGMQY
TRBJ2-3,TRBV7-9,few,ASSAITGRSTDTQY
TRBJ2-5,TRBV11-2,few,ASSLIWANQRETQY
TRBJ2-5,TRBV10-3,.,AIRASMGETQY
TRBJ2-3,TRBV6-1,.,ASSSQRGIDTQY
TRBJ2-1,TRBV5-1,.,ASSFIDPTIGNEQF